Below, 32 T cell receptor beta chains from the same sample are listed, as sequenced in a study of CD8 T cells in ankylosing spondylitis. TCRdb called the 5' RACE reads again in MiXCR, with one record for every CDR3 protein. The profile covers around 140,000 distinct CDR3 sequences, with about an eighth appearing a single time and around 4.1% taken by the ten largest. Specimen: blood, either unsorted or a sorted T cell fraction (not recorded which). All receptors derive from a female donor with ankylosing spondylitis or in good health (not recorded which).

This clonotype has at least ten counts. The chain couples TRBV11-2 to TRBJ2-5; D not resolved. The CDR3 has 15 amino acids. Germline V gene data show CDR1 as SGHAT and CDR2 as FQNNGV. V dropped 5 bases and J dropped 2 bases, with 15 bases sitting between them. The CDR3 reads CASSLVGTAQETQYF. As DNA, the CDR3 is TGTGCCAGCAGCCTAGTCGGTACCGCTCAAGAGACCCAGTACTTC.

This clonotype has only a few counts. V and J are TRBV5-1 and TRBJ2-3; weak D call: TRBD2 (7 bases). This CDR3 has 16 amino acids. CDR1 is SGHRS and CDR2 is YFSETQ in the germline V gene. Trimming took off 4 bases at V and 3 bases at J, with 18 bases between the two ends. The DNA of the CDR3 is TGCGCCAGCAGCACCATGGGGGGGGCCGGGACAGATACGCAGTATTTT. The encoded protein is CASSTMGGAGTDTQYF.

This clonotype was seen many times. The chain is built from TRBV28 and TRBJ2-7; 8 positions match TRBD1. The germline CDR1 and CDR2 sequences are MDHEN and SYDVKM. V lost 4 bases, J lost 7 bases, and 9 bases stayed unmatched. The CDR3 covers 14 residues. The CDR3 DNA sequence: TGTGCCAGCAGTTCTGGGACAGGCTTACGGGAGCAGTACTTC. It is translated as CASSSGTGLREQYF.

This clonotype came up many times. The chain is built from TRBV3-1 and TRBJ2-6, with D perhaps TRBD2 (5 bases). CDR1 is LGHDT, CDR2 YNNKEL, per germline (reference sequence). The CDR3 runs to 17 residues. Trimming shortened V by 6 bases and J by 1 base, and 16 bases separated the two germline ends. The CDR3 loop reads CASRREKALSGANVLTF. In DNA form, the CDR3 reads TGTGCCAGCAGGAGGGAAAAGGCTCTTTCTGGGGCCAACGTCCTGACTTTC.

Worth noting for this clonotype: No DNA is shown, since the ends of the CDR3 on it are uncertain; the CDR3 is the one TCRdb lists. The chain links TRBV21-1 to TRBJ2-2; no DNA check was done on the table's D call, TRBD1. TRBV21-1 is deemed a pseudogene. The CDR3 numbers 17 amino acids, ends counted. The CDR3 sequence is CASSKVGTGANTGELFF.

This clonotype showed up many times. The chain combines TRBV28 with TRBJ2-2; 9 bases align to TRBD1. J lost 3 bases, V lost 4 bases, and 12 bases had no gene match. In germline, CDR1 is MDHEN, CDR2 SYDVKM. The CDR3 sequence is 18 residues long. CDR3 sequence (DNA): TGTGCCAGCAGTTCTCATACCTGGACAGGGGAGGACACCGGGGAGCTGTTTTTT. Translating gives CASSSHTWTGEDTGELFF.

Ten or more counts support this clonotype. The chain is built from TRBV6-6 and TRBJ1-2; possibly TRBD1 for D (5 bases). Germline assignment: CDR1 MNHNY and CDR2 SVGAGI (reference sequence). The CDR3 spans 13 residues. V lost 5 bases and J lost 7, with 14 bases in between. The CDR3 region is CASSPQAAGGYTF. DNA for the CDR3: TGTGCCAGCAGTCCACAGGCCGCGGGTGGCTACACCTTC.

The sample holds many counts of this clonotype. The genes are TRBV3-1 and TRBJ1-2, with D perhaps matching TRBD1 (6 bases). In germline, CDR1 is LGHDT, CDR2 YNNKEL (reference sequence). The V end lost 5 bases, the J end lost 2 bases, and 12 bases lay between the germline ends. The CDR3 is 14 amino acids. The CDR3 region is CASSSGTTNYGYTF. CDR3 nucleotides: TGTGCCAGCAGCTCCGGGACAACCAACTATGGCTACACCTTC.

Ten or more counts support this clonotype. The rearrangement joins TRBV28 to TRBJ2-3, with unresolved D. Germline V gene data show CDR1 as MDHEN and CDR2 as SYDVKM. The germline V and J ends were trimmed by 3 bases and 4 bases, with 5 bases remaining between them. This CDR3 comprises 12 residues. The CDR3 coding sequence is TGTGCCAGCAGTTTGGTGGCAGATACGCAGTATTTT. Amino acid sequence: CASSLVADTQYF.

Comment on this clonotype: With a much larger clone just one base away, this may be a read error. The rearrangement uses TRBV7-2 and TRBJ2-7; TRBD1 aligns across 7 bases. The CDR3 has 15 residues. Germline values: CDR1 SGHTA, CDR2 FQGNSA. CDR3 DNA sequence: TGTGCCAGCAGCCAAGTTGGGACAGTGATTTACGAGCGGTACTTC. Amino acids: CASSQVGTVIYERYF. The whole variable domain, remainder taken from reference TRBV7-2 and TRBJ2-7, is GAGVSQSPSNKVTEKGKDVELRCDPISGHTALYWYRQSLGQGLEFLIYFQGNSAPDKSGLPSDRFSAERTGGSVSTLTIQRTQQEDSAVYLCASSQVGTVIYERYFGPGTRLTVT.

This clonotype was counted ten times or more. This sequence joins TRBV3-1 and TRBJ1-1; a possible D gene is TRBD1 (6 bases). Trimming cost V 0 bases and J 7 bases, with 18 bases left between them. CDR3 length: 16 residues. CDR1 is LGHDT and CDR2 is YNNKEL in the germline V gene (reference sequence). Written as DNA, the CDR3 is TGTGCCAGCAGCCAAGATAGATGGGGGGCCCCATATGAAGCTTTCTTT. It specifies CASSQDRWGAPYEAFF.

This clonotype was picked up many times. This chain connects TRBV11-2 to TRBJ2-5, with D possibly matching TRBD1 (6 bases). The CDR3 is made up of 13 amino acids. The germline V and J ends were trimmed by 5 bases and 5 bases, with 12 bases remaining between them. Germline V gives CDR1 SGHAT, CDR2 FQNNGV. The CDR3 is CASSADRMETQYF. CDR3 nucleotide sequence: TGTGCCAGCAGCGCCGACAGGATGGAGACCCAGTACTTC.

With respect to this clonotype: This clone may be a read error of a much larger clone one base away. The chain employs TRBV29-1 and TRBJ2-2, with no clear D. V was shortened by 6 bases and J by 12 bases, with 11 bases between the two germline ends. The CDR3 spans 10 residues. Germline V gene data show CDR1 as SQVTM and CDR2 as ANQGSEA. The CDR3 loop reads CSVVQGKLFF. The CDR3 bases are TGCAGCGTGGTTCAAGGGAAGCTGTTTTTT.

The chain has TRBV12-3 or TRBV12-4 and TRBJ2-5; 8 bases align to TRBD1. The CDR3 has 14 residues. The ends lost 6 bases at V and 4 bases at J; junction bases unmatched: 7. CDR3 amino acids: CASRPSDRVETQYF. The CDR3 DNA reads TGTGCCAGCAGACCCTCGGACAGGGTAGAGACCCAGTACTTC.

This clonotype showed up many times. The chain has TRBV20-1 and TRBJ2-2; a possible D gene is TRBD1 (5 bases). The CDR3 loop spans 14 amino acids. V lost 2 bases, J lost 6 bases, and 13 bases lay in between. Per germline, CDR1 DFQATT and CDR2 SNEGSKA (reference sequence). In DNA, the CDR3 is TGCAGTGCTAGATTAGCTAGGGGCGCCGGGGAGCTGTTTTTT. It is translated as CSARLARGAGELFF.

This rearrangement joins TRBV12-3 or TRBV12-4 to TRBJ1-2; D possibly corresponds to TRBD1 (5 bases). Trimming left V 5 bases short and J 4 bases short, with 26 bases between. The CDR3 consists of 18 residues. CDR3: CASSTLRGLGTGSYGYTF. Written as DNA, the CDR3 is TGTGCCAGCAGTACCCTACGTGGACTTGGGACTGGGTCCTATGGCTACACCTTC.

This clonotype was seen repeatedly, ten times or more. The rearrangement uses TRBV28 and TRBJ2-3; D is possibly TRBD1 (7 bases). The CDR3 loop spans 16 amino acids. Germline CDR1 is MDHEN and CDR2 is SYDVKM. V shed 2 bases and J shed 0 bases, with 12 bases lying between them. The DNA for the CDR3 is TGTGCCAGCAGTTTACGGAGGGGGCGAAGCACAGATACGCAGTATTTT. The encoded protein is CASSLRRGRSTDTQYF. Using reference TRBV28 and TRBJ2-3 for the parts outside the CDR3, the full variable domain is DVKVTQSSRYLVKRTGEKVFLECVQDMDHENMFWYRQDPGLGLRLIYFSYDVKMKEKGDIPEGYSVSREKKERFSLILESASTNQTSMYLCASSLRRGRSTDTQYFGPGTRLTVL.

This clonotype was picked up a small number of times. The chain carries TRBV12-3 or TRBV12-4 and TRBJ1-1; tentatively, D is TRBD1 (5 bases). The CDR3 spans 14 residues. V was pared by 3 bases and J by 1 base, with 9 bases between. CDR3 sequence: CASSLGLPNTEAFF. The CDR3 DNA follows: TGTGCCAGCAGTTTGGGACTCCCGAACACTGAAGCTTTCTTT.

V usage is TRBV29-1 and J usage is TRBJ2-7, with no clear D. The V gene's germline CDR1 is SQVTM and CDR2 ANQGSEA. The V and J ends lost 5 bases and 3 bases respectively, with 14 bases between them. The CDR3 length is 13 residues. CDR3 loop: CSVLNTDYYEQYF. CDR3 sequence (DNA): TGCAGCGTTCTCAACACAGATTACTACGAGCAGTACTTC.

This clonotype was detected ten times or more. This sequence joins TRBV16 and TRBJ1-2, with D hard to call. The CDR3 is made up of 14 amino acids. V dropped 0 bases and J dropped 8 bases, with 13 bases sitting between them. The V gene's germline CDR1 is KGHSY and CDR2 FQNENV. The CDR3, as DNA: TGTGCCAGCAGCCAATCGGGAACCAAGGGCGGCTACACCTTC. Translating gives CASSQSGTKGGYTF.

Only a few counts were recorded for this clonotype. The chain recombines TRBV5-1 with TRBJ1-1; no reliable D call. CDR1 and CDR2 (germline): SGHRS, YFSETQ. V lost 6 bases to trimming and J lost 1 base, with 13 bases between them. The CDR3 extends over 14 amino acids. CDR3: CASNQPTANTEAFF. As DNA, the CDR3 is TGCGCCAGCAACCAACCAACGGCGAACACTGAAGCTTTCTTT. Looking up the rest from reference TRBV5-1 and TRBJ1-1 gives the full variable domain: KAGVTQTPRYLIKTRGQQVTLSCSPISGHRSVSWYQQTPGQGLQFLFEYFSETQRNKGNFPGRFSGRQFSNSRSEMNVSTLELGDSALYLCASNQPTANTEAFFGQGTRLTVV.

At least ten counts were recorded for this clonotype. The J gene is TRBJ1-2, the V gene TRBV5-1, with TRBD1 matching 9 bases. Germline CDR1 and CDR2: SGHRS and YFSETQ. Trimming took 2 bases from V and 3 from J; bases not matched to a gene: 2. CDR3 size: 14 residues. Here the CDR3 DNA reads TGCGCCAGCAGCTTTAGGGACAGGGACTATGGCTACACCTTC. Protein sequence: CASSFRDRDYGYTF.

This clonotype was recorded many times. CDR3 sequence reads: CASSLRLTSGSDTQYF. In nucleotides, the CDR3 is TGTGCCAGCAGCTTGCGGCTGACTAGCGGGAGTGATACGCAGTATTTT. The rearrangement uses TRBV5-8 and TRBJ2-3, with 12 bases lining up with TRBD2. The CDR3 runs to 16 residues. V gave up 1 base and J gave up 6 bases; unmatched junction bases: 6. The germline V gene encodes CDR1 SGHTS and CDR2 YDEGEE.

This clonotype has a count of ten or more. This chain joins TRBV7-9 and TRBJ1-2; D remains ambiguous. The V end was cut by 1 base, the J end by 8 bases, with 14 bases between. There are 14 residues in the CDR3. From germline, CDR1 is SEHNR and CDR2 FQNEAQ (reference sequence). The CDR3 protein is CASSLDAGTYGYTF. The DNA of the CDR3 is TGTGCCAGCAGCTTAGATGCGGGAACGTACGGCTACACCTTC.

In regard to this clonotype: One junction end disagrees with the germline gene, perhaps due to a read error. The CDR3 loop is CANSLLVGNTEAFF. For the CDR3, the DNA is TGTGCCAACAGCTTACTCGTGGGGAACACTGAAGCTTTCTTT. V usage is TRBV7-2 and J usage is TRBJ1-1; D is undetermined. This CDR3 has 14 residues. CDR1 and CDR2 from the germline V gene are SGHTA and FQGNSA.

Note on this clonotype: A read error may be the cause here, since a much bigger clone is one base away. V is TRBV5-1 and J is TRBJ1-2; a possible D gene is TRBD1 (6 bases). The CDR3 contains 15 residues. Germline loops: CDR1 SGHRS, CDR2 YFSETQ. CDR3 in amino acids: CASSFRAGVNYGYPF. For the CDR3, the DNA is TGCGCCAGCAGCTTTCGGGCAGGGGTGAACTATGGCTACCCCTTC.

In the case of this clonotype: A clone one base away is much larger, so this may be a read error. CDR3 amino acids: CAGSKGQGEATEAFF. CDR3 nucleotide sequence: TGTGCCGGCAGCAAGGGACAGGGGGAGGCCACTGAAGCTTTCTTT. The chain links TRBV5-4 to TRBJ1-1; 11 nucleotides match TRBD1. The CDR3 extends over 15 amino acids. Germline CDR1 SGHNT, CDR2 YYREEE (reference sequence).

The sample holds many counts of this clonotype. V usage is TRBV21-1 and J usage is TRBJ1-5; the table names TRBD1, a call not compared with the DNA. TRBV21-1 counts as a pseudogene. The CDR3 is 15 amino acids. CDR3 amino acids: CASSAPGTANQPQHF. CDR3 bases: TGTGCCAGCAGCGCGCCCGGGACAGCTAATCAGCCCCAGCATTTT.

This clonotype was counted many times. CDR3: CAWSGANTGELFF. The CDR3 DNA reads as TGTGCCTGGAGTGGGGCGAACACCGGGGAGCTGTTTTTT. This chain connects TRBV30 to TRBJ2-2, with D unclear. The V end was cut by 1 base, the J end by 0 bases, with 3 bases between. This CDR3 has 13 amino acids. In germline, CDR1 is GTSNPN, CDR2 SVGIG (reference sequence).

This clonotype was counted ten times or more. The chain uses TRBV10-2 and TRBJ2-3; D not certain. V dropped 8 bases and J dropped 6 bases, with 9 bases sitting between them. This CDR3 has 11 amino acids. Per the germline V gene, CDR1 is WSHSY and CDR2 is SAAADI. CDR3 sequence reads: CASSSGDTQYF. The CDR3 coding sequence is TGCGCCAGCTCCTCTGGGGATACGCAGTATTTT.

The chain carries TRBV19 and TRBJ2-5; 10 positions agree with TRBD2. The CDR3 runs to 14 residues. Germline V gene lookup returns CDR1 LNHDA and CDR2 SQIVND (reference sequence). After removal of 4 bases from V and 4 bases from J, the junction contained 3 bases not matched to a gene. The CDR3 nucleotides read TGTGCCAGTAGTACCAGACTAGCGGGAGAGACCCAGTACTTC. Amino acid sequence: CASSTRLAGETQYF.

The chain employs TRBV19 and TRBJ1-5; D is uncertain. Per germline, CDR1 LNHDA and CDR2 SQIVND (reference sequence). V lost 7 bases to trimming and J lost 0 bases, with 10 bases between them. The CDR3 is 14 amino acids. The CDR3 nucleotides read TGTGCCAGTACCTCAGGTTATAGCAATCAGCCCCAGCATTTT. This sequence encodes CASTSGYSNQPQHF.